This TCR beta chain emerged from a study of OX40 agonist ivuxolimab in advanced cancers. Study overall: Patients treated during dose escalation were battling hepatocellular carcinoma, melanoma, renal cell or head and neck cancer.

This table comes from immunoSEQ multiplex PCR, and its TCRdb copy is limited to in-frame clones, with some not included. This table holds roughly 61,000 clones, less than 90% found once. V shed 7 bases, J shed 7 bases, and the junction held 11 bases outside the gene matches. Looked up from germline, CDR1 is MNHNS and CDR2 is SASEGT. This CDR3 is 15 amino acids long. The V gene is TRBV6-1, the J gene TRBJ2-2; 8 bases line up with TRBD1. The source of this sequence is an adult with an advanced solid tumor such as melanoma, head and neck, liver or kidney cancer. The sequencing here drew on CD4+ or CD8+ T cells sorted from blood, taken in a trial of the OX40 agonist ivuxolimab. The CDR3 DNA reads TGTGCCAGCAAGGGACAGGCGCTCTTTATCGGGGAGCTGTTTTTT. It codes for CASKGQALFIGELFF.